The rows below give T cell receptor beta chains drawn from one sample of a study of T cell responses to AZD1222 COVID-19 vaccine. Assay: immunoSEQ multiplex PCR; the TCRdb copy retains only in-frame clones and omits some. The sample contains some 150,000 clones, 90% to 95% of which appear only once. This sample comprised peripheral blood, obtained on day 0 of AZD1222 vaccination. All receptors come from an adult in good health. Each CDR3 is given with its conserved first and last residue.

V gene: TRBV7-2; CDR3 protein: CASSSGQVDEKLFF
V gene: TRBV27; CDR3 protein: CASSLMWPGVGYEQYF
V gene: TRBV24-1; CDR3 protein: CATSDKQGWDGYTF
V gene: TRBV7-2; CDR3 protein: CASSLHPRGEQYF
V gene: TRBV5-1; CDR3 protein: CASSPETRRTDTQYF
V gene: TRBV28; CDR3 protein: CASSQEGYYGYTF
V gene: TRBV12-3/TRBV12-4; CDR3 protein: CASSLRQGAEAFF
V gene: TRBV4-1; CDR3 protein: CASSQVGQRGGYTF
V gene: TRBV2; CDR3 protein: CARETSGANVLTF
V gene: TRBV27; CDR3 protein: CASSPLGEADTEAFF